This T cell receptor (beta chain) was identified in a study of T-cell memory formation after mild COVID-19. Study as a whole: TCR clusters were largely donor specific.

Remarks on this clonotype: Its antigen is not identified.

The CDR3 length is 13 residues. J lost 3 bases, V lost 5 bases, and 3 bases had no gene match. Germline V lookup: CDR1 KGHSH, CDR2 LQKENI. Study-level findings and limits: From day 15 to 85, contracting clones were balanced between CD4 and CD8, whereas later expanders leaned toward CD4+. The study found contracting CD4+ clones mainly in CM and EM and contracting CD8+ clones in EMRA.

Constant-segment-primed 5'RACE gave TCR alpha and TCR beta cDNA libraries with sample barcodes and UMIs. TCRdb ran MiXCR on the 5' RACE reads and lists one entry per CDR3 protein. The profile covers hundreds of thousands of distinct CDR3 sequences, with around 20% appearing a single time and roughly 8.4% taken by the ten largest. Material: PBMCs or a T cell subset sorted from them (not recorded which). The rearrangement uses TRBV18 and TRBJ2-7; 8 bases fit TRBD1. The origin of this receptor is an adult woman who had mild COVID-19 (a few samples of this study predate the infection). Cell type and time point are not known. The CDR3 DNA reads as TGTGCCAGCTCATCAACAGGGGGCTACGAGCAGTACTTC. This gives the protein CASSSTGGYEQYF.